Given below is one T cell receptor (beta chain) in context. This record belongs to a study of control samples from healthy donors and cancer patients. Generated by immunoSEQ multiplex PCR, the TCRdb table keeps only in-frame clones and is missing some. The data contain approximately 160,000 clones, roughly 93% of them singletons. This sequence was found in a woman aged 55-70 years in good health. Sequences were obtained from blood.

Here the CDR3 reads CASLQGQNTEAFF. For the CDR3, the DNA is TGTGCCAGCTTACAGGGACAGAACACTGAAGCTTTCTTT. The gene calls are TRBV18 and TRBJ1-1, with D tentatively TRBD1 (6 bases). Trimming stripped 7 bases from V and 1 base from J, with 10 bases between. The CDR3 covers 13 residues. CDR1 is KGHSH, CDR2 LQKENI, per germline.